This TCR beta chain derives from a study of T cell repertoires in cytomegalovirus infection (dated by TCRdb to the late 2010s). Turning to the overall study: Donor HLA type was relevant to the analysis, because carriage of CMV infection together with the matching HLA type was indicated by public TCR beta signatures. Overall results and qualifications from the work: Carriers of CMV infection plus the relevant HLA type were discriminated by the cumulative frequency of public TCR beta family members in the study cohort and in an independent roughly 400-donor cohort. The ex vivo response was dominated by HLA-C-restricted CMV-specific TCR beta clonotypes, which also provided the single most frequent clonotype in two of eight donors.

This clonotype was seen repeatedly, ten times or more. Its antigen target is currently unknown. No much larger clone is present one base from it, and per-base qualities are unavailable. Instrument used: Illumina HiSeq 1500. TCRdb applied fastp at Q25 and MiXCR to the public reads, then kept only in-frame beta chains. Each entry is one CDR3 protein sequence, shown with its most common DNA and genes. This sample gives 300,000 to 400,000 distinct CDR3 sequences in total; 9% to 9.5% of them show up just once. Of the sample, about 3.9% is held by the ten largest clones. Inclusive of the bounding cysteine and phenylalanine, the CDR3 is 16 residues long. Only the CDR3 DNA stays, 48 bases, in frame from base 1. CDR1 and CDR2 are read off the germline V gene as SGHTA and FQGTGA. V lost 2 bases and J lost 4 bases; the stretch between them is 15 bases long.

Specimen: PBMCs. The receptor chain draws on TRBV7-3 and TRBJ1-5, with no reliable assignment of the D segment. The source of this sequence is a human donor in good health (CMV status not recorded). Some clones in this sample may be carry-over from other donors' samples. The CDR3 region: CASSLFQRAINQPQHF. The bases are TGTGCCAGCAGCTTATTCCAGCGGGCGATTAATCAGCCCCAGCATTTT.